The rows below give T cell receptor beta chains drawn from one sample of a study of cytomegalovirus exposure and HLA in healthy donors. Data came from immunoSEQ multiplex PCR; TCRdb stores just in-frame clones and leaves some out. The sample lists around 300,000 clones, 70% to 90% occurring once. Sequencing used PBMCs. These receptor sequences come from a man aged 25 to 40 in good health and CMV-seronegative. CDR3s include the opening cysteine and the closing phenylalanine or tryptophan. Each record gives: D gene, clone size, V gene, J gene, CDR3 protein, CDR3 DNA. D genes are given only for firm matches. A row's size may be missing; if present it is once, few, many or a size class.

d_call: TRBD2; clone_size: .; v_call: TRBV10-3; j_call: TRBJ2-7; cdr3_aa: CAISGGGLGPYEQYF; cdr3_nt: TGTGCCATCAGTGGAGGGGGACTAGGCCCCTACGAGCAGTACTTC
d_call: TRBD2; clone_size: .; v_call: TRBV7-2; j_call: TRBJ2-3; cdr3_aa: CASSRTSGGFRSTDTQYF; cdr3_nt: TGTGCCAGCAGTCGGACTAGCGGGGGGTTTAGAAGCACAGATACGCAGTATTTT
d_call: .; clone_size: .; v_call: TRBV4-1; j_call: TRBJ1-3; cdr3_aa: CASSQDKGASGNTIYF; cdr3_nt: TGCGCCAGCAGCCAAGACAAAGGGGCCTCTGGAAACACCATATATTTT
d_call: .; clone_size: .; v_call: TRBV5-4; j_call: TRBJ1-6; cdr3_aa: CASSSPGIPTSPLHF; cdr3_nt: TGTGCCAGCAGCTCGCCCGGGATCCCAACCTCACCCCTCCACTTT
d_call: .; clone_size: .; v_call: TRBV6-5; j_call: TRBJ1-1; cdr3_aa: CASSREAGSSGAFF; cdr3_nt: TGTGCCAGCAGTCGTGAGGCGGGGAGCAGTGGGGCTTTCTTT
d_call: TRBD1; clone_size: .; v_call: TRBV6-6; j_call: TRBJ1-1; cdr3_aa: CASRAGTENTEAFF; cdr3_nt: TGTGCCAGCAGGGCCGGGACAGAGAACACTGAAGCTTTCTTT
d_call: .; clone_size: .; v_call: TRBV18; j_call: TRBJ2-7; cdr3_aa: CASSQDYYEQYF; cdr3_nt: TGTGCCAGCTCTCAGGACTACTACGAGCAGTACTTC
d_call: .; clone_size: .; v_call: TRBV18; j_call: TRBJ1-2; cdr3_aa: CASSPFLQSGPAHSNYGYTF; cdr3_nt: TGTGCCAGCTCACCATTCCTCCAGTCTGGGCCCGCACACTCTAACTATGGCTACACCTTC
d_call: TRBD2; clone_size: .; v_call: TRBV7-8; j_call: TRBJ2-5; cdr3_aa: CASSRHIAGGKETQYF; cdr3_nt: TGTGCCAGCAGCCGCCATATAGCGGGGGGGAAAGAGACCCAGTACTTC
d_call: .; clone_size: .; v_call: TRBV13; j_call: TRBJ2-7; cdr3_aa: CASSDGLGAPYEQYF; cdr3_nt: TGTGCCAGCAGCGATGGATTGGGGGCGCCCTACGAGCAGTACTTC
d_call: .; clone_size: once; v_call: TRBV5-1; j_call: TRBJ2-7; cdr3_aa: CASSFYQGTGEQYF; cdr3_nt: TGCGCCAGCAGCTTTTACCAAGGGACTGGTGAGCAGTACTTC
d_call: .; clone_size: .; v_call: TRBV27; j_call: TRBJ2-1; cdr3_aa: CASSLGGPAHNEQFF; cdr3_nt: TGTGCCAGCAGTTTAGGAGGGCCGGCCCACAATGAGCAGTTCTTC
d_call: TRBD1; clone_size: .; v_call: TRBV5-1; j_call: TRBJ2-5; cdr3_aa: CASSPGQSETQYF; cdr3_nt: TGCGCCAGCAGCCCGGGACAGTCGGAGACCCAGTACTTC
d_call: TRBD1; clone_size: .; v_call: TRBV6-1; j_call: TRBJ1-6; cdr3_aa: CASSDKQGGNSPLHF; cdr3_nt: TGTGCCAGCAGTGATAAACAGGGGGGCAATTCACCCCTCCACTTT
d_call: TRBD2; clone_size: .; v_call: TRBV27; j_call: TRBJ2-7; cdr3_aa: CASSLTGLVGEQYF; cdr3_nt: TGTGCCAGCAGTTTAACCGGACTAGTAGGCGAGCAGTACTTC
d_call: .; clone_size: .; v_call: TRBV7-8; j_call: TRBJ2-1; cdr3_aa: CASSLASDEQFF; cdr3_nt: TGTGCCAGCAGCTTAGCTTCTGATGAGCAGTTCTTC
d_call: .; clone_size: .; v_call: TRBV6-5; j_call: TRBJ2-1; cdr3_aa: CASSYDSFLSYNEQFF; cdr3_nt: TGTGCCAGCAGCTACGACAGCTTTCTATCCTACAATGAGCAGTTCTTC
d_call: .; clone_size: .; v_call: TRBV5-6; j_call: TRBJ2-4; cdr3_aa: CASTEGVAKNIQYF; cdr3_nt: TGTGCCAGCACCGAGGGGGTAGCCAAAAACATTCAGTACTTC
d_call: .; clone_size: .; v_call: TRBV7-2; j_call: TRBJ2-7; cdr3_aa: CASSPDIGKYLREQYF; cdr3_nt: TGTGCCAGCAGCCCGGACATCGGCAAATACCTACGAGAGCAGTACTTC
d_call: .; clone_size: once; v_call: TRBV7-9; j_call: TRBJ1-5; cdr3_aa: CASSFYVGRDKDQPQHF; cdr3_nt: TGTGCCAGCAGCTTTTATGTTGGCAGGGATAAGGATCAGCCCCAGCATTTT
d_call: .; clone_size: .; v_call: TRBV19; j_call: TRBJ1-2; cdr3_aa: CASSPQTGSVGYTF; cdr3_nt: TGTGCCAGTAGTCCGCAGACAGGCTCCGTGGGCTACACCTTC
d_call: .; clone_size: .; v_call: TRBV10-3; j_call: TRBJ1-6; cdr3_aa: CAISESTLGGPYNSPLHF; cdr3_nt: TGTGCCATCAGTGAGTCGACTTTGGGGGGACCCTATAATTCACCCCTCCACTTT